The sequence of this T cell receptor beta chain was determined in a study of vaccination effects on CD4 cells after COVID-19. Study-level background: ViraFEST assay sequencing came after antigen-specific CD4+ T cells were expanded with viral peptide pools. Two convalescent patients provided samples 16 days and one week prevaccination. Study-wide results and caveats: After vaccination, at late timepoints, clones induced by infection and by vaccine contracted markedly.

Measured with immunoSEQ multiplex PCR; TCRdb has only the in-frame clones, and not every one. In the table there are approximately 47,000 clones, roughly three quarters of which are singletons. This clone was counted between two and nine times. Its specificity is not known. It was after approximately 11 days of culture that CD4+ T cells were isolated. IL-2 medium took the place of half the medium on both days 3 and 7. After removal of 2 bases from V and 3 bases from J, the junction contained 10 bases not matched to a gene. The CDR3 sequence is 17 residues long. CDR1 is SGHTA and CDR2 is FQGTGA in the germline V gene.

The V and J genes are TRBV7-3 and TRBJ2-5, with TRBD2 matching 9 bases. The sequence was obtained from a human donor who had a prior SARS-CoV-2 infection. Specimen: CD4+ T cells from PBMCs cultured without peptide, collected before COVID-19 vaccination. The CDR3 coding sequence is TGTGCCAGCAGCTTAGACGGAGCGGGAGGTACCAAAGAGACCCAGTACTTC. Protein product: CASSLDGAGGTKETQYF.